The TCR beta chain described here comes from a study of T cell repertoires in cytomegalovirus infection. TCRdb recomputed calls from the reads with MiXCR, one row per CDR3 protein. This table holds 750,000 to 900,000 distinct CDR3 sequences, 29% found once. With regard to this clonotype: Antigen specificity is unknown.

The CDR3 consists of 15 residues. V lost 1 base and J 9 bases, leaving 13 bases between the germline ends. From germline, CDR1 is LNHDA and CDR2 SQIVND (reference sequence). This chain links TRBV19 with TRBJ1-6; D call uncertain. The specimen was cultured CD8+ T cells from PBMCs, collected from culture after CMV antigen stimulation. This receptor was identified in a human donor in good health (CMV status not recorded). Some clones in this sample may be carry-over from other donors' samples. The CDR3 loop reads CASSIAGTIGSPLHF. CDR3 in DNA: TGTGCCAGTAGTATAGCGGGAACAATTGGTTCACCCCTCCACTTT.